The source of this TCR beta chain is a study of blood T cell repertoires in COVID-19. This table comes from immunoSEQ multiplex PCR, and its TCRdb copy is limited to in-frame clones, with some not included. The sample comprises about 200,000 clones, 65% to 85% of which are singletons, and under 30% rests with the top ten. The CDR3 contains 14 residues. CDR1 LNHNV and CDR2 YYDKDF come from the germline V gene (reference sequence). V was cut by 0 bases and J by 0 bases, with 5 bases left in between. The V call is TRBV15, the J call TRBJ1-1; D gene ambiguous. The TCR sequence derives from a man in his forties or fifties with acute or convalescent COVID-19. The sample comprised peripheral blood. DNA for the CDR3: TGTGCCACCAGCAGAGAACAAATGAACACTGAAGCTTTCTTT. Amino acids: CATSREQMNTEAFF.